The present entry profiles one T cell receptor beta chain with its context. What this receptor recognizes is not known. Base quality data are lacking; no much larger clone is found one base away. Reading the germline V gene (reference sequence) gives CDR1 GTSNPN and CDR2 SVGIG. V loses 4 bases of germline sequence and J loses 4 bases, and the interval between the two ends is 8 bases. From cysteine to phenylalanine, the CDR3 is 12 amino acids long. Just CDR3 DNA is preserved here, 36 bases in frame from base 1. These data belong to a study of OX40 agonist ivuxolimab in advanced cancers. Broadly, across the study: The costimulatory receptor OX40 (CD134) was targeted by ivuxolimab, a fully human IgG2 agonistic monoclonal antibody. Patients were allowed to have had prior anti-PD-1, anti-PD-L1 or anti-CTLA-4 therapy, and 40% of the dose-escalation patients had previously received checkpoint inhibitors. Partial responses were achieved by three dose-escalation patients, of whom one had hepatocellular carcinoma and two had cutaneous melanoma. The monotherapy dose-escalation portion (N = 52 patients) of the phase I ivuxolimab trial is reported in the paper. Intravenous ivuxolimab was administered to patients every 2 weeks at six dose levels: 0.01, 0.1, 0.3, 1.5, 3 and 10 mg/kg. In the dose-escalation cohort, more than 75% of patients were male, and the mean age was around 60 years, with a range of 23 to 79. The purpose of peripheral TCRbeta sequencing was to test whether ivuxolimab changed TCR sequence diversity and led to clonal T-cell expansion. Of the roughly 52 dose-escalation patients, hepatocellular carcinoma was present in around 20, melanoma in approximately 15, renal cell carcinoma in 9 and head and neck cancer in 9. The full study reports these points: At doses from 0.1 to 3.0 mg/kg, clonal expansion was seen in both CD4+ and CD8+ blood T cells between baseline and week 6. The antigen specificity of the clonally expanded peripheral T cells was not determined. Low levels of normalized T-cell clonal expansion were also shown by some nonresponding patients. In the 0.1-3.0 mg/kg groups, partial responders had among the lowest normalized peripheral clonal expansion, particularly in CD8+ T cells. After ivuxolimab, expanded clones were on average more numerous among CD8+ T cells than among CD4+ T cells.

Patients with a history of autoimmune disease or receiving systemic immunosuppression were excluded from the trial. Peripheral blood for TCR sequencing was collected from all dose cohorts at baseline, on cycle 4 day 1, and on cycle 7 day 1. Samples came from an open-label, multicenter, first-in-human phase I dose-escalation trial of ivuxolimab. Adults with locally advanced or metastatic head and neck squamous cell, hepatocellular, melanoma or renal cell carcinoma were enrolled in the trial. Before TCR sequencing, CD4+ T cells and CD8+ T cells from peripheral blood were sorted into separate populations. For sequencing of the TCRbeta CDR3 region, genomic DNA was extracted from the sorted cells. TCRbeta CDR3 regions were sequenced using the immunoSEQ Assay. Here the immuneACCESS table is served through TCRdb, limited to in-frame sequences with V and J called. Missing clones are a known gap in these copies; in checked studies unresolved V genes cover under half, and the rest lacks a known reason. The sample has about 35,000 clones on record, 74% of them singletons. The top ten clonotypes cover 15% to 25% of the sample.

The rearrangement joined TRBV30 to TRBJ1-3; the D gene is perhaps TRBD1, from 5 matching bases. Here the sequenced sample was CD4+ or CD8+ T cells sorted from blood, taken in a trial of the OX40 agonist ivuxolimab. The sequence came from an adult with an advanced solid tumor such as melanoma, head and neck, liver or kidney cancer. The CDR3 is CAWTRQGNTIYF. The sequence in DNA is TGTGCCTGGACCCGACAGGGAAACACCATATATTTT.